This passage covers 16 T cell receptor beta chains from one sample sequenced in a study of PD-L1 blockade in urothelial cancer. Time point specified: pretreatment peripheral blood. Here immunoSEQ multiplex PCR was the method, and the copy in TCRdb shows in-frame clones only, minus some. The sample has tens of thousands of clones, 90% seen once. The sequencing used PBMCs, collected around atezolizumab (anti-PD-L1) treatment. The receptors shown here come from a man aged 55 to 70 with urothelial cancer.

The genes are TRBV9 and TRBJ2-5; D might be TRBD1 (8 bases). CDR3 size: 16 residues. The V end lost 4 bases, the J end lost 0 bases, and 16 bases lay between the germline ends. Germline loops: CDR1 SGDLS, CDR2 YYNGEE. CDR3 bases: TGTGCCAGCAGCCCAGGGGGGGACAGGTACCAAGAGACCCAGTACTTC. Encoded protein: CASSPGGDRYQETQYF.

This rearrangement joins TRBV11-3 to TRBJ2-1, with TRBD1 identical over 7 bases. The V gene end was trimmed by 5 bases and the J gene end by 15 bases; junction bases not matched to a gene: 13. Germline V gene data show CDR1 as SGHNT and CDR2 as YENEEA. The CDR3 sequence is 13 residues long. CDR3: CASSERQGREPFF. CDR3 bases: TGTGCCAGCAGCGAACGACAGGGCAGGGAACCGTTCTTC.

J is TRBJ2-2 and V is TRBV5-1; a weak D match, TRBD2 (6 bases). The CDR3 covers 17 residues. V shed 0 bases and J shed 5 bases, with 17 bases lying between them. Germline CDR1 reads SGHRS; CDR2 reads YFSETQ. Here the CDR3 DNA reads TGCGCCAGCAGCTTGGCCGCCGGTGTTCGGGGGACCGGGGAGCTGTTTTTT. Translated: CASSLAAGVRGTGELFF.

J is TRBJ2-7 and V is TRBV18, with 11 bases that match TRBD2. Germline V gene sequence: CDR1 KGHSH, CDR2 LQKENI. The CDR3 contains 14 residues. J lost 3 bases, V lost 5 bases, and 3 bases had no gene match. The CDR3 DNA reads as TGTGCCAGCTCAAGTCTAGCGGGGGGCTACGAGCAGTACTTC. Protein product: CASSSLAGGYEQYF.

On this clone: This sample also contains other DNA sequences that code for the same CDR3. The chain recombines TRBV7-8 with TRBJ2-2; D might be TRBD2 (5 bases). Germline values: CDR1 SGHVS, CDR2 FQNEAQ. Trimming took off 1 base at V and 4 bases at J, with 7 bases between the two ends. The CDR3 is 14 amino acids. The CDR3 here is CASSLDRGTGELFF. DNA of the CDR3: TGTGCCAGCAGCTTAGACCGGGGCACCGGGGAGCTGTTTTTT.

This chain uses TRBV28 with TRBJ2-3; maybe TRBD2 (6 bases). This CDR3 contains 13 residues. The germline V gene has CDR1 MDHEN and CDR2 SYDVKM. V was shortened by 8 bases and J by 3 bases, with 12 bases between the two germline ends. DNA for the CDR3: TGTGCCAGCGGCCAGGAGGGGACAGATACGCAGTATTTT. Translation gives CASGQEGTDTQYF. The whole variable domain, filled in from reference TRBV28 and TRBJ2-3, reads DVKVTQSSRYLVKRTGEKVFLECVQDMDHENMFWYRQDPGLGLRLIYFSYDVKMKEKGDIPEGYSVSREKKERFSLILESASTNQTSMYLCASGQEGTDTQYFGPGTRLTVL.

J is TRBJ1-1 and V is TRBV6-1; 8 positions match TRBD1. The CDR3 is 16 residues long. The J segment lost 1 base and the V segment lost 3 bases, leaving 7 bases of the junction unmatched. CDR1 is MNHNS and CDR2 is SASEGT in the germline V gene. DNA of the CDR3: TGTGCCAGCAGTGAGTGGACAGGGAATAGGAACACTGAAGCTTTCTTT. This translates into CASSEWTGNRNTEAFF.

The gene calls are TRBV11-2 and TRBJ2-7, with D unclear. This CDR3 is built from 15 residues. Trimming took off 0 bases at V and 3 bases at J, with 12 bases between the two ends. Germline-derived CDR1 and CDR2 are SGHAT and FQNNGV. The CDR3 is CASSLDYQRGYEQYF. CDR3 bases: TGTGCCAGCAGCTTAGATTACCAGCGTGGCTACGAGCAGTACTTC. Based on the CDR3 plus reference TRBV11-2 and TRBJ2-7, the full variable domain is EAGVAQSPRYKIIEKRQSVAFWCNPISGHATLYWYQQILGQGPKLLIQFQNNGVVDDSQLPKDRFSAERLKGVDSTLKIQPAKLEDSAVYLCASSLDYQRGYEQYFGPGTRLTVT.

J is TRBJ1-3 and V is TRBV2, with a possible D match to TRBD1 (5 bases). Trimming pared 7 bases from V and 2 bases from J, leaving 15 bases between. CDR3 length equals 15 residues. CDR1 is SNHLY and CDR2 is FYNNEI in the germline V gene. CDR3 loop: CASTRLGGAGNTIYF. The CDR3 coding sequence is TGTGCCAGCACCAGATTGGGGGGGGCTGGAAACACCATATATTTT. The complete variable domain, with remaining parts taken from reference TRBV2 and TRBJ1-3, reads EPEVTQTPSHQVTQMGQEVILRCVPISNHLYFYWYRQILGQKVEFLVSFYNNEISEKSEIFDDQFSVERPDGSNFTLKIRSTKLEDSAMYFCASTRLGGAGNTIYFGEGSWLTVV.

The rearrangement links TRBV16 to TRBJ2-7; 12 bases agree with TRBD2. The CDR3 contains 15 residues. Germline assignment: CDR1 KGHSY and CDR2 FQNENV. V lost 2 bases, J lost 5 bases, and 4 bases stayed unmatched. CDR3 DNA: TGTGCCAGCAGCCAAGACCTAGCGGGAGGGAACGAGCAGTACTTC. It encodes CASSQDLAGGNEQYF.

The chain combines TRBV4-2 with TRBJ2-7; a weak D match, TRBD2 (5 bases). CDR1 is LGHNA and CDR2 is YNFKEQ in the germline V gene. The CDR3 extends over 15 amino acids. The ends were cut back, 0 bases at V and 4 bases at J, with 13 bases in the middle. CDR3 nucleotide sequence: TGTGCCAGCAGCCAAGATCCGGGGATGGATTACGAGCAGTACTTC. It is translated as CASSQDPGMDYEQYF.

The chain couples TRBV20-1 to TRBJ1-2; D is unclear. The CDR3 is made up of 11 amino acids. Trimming pared 2 bases from V and 8 bases from J, leaving 9 bases between. Germline CDR1 DFQATT, CDR2 SNEGSKA (reference sequence). The CDR3 protein is CSARRSRGYTF. As DNA, the CDR3 is TGCAGTGCTAGAAGAAGCCGGGGCTACACCTTC.

The V gene is TRBV11-2, the J gene TRBJ2-3; the match to TRBD1 covers 7 bases. The V segment lost 5 bases and the J segment 4 bases; nucleotides outside the gene matches: 12. Germline V gives CDR1 SGHAT, CDR2 FQNNGV. This CDR3 region has 16 residues. In DNA form, the CDR3 reads TGTGCCAGCAGCCTACTGACAGGGAGTTGGGCAGATACGCAGTATTTT. Translated: CASSLLTGSWADTQYF.

The J gene is TRBJ2-7, the V gene TRBV5-1; 12 bases are a match to TRBD2. Germline V gene sequence: CDR1 SGHRS, CDR2 YFSETQ. This CDR3 comprises 16 residues. V lost 5 bases, J lost 4 bases, and 10 bases stayed unmatched. The DNA for the CDR3 is TGCGCCAGCAGTCTAGCGGGAGGGCCTAGGTTATACGAGCAGTACTTC. It translates to CASSLAGGPRLYEQYF.

The gene calls are TRBV5-4 and TRBJ2-7; 7 nucleotides line up with TRBD2. Losses at the gene ends were 4 bases for V and 2 bases for J; bases not matched to a gene: 6. This CDR3 has 14 amino acids. The V gene's germline CDR1 is SGHNT and CDR2 YYREEE (reference sequence). The DNA of the CDR3 is TGTGCCAGCAGCACCCTGACTAGCCCCTACGAGCAGTACTTC. Its protein product is CASSTLTSPYEQYF. Filled out from reference TRBV5-4 and TRBJ2-7, the complete variable domain reads ETGVTQSPTHLIKTRGQQVTLRCSSQSGHNTVSWYQQALGQGPQFIFQYYREEENGRGNFPPRFSGLQFPNYSSELNVNALELDDSALYLCASSTLTSPYEQYFGPGTRLTVT.

Only a few counts were recorded for this clone. CDR3: CASTATGEAPLHF. CDR3 coding DNA: TGTGCCAGTACCGCTACAGGGGAGGCACCCCTCCACTTT. The chain has TRBV19 and TRBJ1-6, with 7 bases matching TRBD1. The CDR3 is 13 amino acids. The V segment lost 7 bases and the J segment 11 bases; nucleotides outside the gene matches: 8. Germline V lookup: CDR1 LNHDA, CDR2 SQIVND (reference sequence).